The T cell receptor (beta chain) described here comes from a study of shared clonotypes between healthy human individuals. Study in general: The donors, two women and three men, were aged 18 to 49.

Produced via immunoSEQ multiplex PCR; TCRdb's table is partial and in-frame only. The sample contains hundreds of thousands of clones, approximately 79% of which appear only once. Partitioning of CD4+ cells yielded a CD45RA+ naive subset and a CD45RA-negative memory subset. The sequence was collected from a young woman in good health. The sequencing input was memory CD4+ T cells sorted from blood. Documented subset: CD45RA-negative fraction.

CDR3 amino acids: CASRIGGDSNQPQHF. CDR3 nucleotides: TGTGCCAGCAGAATCGGGGGCGACTCCAATCAGCCCCAGCATTTT. This rearrangement joins TRBV28 to TRBJ1-5, with D possibly TRBD1 on 6 matching bases. V lost 6 bases and J lost 3, with 15 bases in between. In germline, CDR1 is MDHEN, CDR2 SYDVKM. The CDR3 consists of 15 residues.